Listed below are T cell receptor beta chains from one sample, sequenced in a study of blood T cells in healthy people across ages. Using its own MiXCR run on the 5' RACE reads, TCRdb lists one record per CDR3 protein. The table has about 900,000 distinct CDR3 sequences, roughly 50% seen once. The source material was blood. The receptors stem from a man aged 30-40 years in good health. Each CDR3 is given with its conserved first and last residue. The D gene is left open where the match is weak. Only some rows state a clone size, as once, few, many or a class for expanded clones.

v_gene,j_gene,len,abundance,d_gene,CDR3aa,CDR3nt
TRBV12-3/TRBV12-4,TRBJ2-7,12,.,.,CASSLLGIEQYF,TGTGCCAGCAGTTTATTGGGGATCGAGCAGTACTTC
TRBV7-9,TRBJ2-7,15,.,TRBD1,CASSLASRTGHEQYF,TGTGCCAGCAGCTTAGCGTCCAGGACAGGGCACGAGCAGTACTTC
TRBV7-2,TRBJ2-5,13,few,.,CASSLLGGQEQYF,TGTGCCAGCAGCTTATTGGGCGGGCAAGAGCAGTACTTC
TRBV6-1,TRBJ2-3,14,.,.,CASSGIIGADTQYF,TGTGCCAGCAGTGGAATTATTGGGGCAGATACGCAGTATTTT
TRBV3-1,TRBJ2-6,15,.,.,CASGLRRSGANVLTF,TGTGCCAGCGGCCTCAGGAGGTCTGGGGCCAACGTCCTGACTTTC
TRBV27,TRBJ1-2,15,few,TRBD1,CASSPSTGSKSGYTF,TGTGCCAGCAGTCCCTCGACAGGGTCGAAAAGTGGCTACACCTTC
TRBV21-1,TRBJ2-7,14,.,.,CASHRQGSSYEQYF,TGTGCCAGCCACAGACAGGGGAGCTCCTACGAGCAGTACTTC
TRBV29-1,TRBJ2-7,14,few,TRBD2,CSVTSGGPTYEQYF,TGCAGCGTTACTAGCGGGGGGCCGACCTACGAGCAGTACTTC
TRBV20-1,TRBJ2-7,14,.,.,CSANPVEGAYEQYF,TGCAGTGCAAATCCCGTGGAGGGGGCGTACGAGCAGTACTTC
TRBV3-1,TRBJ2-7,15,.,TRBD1,CASSQGSTGVYEQYF,TGTGCCAGCAGCCAAGGGTCGACAGGGGTCTACGAGCAGTACTTC
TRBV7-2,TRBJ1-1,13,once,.,CASSPGLRAKAFF,TGTGCCAGCAGCCCGGGACTGCGGGCGAAAGCTTTCTTT
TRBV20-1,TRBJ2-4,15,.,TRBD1,CSAPRTGGPGDIQYF,TGCAGTGCCCCCCGGACAGGGGGCCCCGGAGACATTCAGTACTTC
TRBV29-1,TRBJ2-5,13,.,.,CSAGGRLKETQYF,TGCAGCGCCGGCGGCAGGCTGAAAGAGACCCAGTACTTC
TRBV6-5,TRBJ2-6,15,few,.,CASSYQTSGANVLTF,TGTGCCAGCAGTTATCAAACCTCTGGGGCCAACGTCCTGACTTTC
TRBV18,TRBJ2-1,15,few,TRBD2,CASSVIAGSYNEQFF,TGTGCCAGCTCAGTTATAGCGGGGTCCTACAATGAGCAGTTCTTC